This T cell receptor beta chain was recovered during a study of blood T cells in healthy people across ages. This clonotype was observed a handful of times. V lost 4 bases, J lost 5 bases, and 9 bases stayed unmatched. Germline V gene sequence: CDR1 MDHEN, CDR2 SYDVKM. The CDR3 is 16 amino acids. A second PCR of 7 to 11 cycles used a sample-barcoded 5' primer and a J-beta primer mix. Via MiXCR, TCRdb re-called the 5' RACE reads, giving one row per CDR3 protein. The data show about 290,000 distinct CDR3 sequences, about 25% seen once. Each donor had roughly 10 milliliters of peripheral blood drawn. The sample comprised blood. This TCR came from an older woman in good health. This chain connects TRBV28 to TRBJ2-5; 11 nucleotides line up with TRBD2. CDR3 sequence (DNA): TGTGCCAGCAGTTCCTGGACGGCTAGCGGGAGGGAGACCCAGTACTTC. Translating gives CASSSWTASGRETQYF. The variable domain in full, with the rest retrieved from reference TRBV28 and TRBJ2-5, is DVKVTQSSRYLVKRTGEKVFLECVQDMDHENMFWYRQDPGLGLRLIYFSYDVKMKEKGDIPEGYSVSREKKERFSLILESASTNQTSMYLCASSSWTASGRETQYFGPGTRLLVL.